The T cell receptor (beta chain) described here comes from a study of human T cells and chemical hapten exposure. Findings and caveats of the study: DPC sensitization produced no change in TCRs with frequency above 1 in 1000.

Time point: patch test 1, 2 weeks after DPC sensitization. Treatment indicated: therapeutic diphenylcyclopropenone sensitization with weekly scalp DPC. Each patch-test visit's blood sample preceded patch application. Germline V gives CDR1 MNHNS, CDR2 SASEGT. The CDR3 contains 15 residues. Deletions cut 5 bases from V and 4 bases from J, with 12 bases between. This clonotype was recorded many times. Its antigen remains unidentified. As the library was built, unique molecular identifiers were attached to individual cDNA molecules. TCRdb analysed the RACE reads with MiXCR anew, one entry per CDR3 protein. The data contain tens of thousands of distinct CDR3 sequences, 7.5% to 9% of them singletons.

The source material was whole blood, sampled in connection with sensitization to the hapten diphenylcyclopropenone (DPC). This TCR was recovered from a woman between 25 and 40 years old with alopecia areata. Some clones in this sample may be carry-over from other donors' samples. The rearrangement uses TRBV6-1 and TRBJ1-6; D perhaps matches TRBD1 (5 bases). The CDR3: CASSLLGVYNSPLHF. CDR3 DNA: TGTGCCAGCAGTTTATTAGGGGTTTATAATTCACCCCTCCACTTT.